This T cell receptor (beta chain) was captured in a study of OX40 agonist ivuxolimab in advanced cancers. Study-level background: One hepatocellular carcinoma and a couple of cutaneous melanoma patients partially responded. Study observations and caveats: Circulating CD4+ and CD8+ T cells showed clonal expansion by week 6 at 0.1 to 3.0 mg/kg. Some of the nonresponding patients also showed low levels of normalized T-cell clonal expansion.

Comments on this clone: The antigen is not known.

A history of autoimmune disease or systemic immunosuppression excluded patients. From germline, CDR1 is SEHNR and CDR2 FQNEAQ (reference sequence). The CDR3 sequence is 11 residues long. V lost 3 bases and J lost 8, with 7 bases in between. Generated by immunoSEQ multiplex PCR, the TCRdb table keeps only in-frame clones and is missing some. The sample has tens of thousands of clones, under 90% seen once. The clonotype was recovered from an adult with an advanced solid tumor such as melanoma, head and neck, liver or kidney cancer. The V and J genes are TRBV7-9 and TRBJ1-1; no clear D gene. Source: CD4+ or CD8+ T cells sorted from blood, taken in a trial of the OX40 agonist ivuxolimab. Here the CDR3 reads CASSFHAEAFF. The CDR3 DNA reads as TGTGCCAGCAGCTTTCATGCCGAAGCTTTCTTT. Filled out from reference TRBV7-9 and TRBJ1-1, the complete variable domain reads DTGVSQNPRHKITKRGQNVTFRCDPISEHNRLYWYRQTLGQGPEFLTYFQNEAQLEKSRLLSDRFSAERPKGSFSTLEIQRTEQGDSAMYLCASSFHAEAFFGQGTRLTVV.